This TCR beta chain was recorded in a study of T-cell reconstitution after alpha-beta-depleted transplantation in children. Trimming removed 2 bases from V and 4 bases from J, with 11 bases in between. The CDR3 is 14 residues long. Germline assignment: CDR1 SGHVS and CDR2 FNYEAQ. Preparation of the TCRbeta library involved a method that used unique molecular identifiers. TCRdb re-called the PCR reads through MiXCR, storing one row per CDR3 protein. The sample has about 400,000 distinct CDR3 sequences; 13% are singletons. This clonotype has only a few counts. This receptor was taken from a human donor who donated a stem cell graft to a child with Fanconi anemia. The sample was PBMCs, taken from the stem cell graft. The chain joins TRBV7-6 to TRBJ2-5; D is possibly TRBD1 (6 bases). CDR3 DNA sequence: TGTGCCAGCAGCTTAAACAGGGTTCGAGAGACCCAGTACTTC. Translating it yields CASSLNRVRETQYF.